The present entry profiles one TCR beta chain with its context. Antigen unknown. The sample belongs to a study of CD8 T cells in Susac syndrome. Study observations and caveats: It was acknowledged in the study that the number of individuals who were included in its TCR sequencing and HLA analysis was relatively small.

Blood CD8+ and CD4+ T cells underwent high-throughput TCR beta sequencing. Negative isolation was applied to CD8+ and CD4+ T cells, and FACS enrichment was applied to TEMRA cells. Random hexamers were used to reverse transcribe an amount of about 0.5 to 1 ug RNA. With immunoSEQ multiplex PCR, TCR beta CDR3 was amplified across 54 Vbeta and 13 Jbeta. Using its own MiXCR run on the immunoSEQ multiplex PCR reads, TCRdb lists one record per CDR3 protein. The sample includes about 430,000 distinct CDR3 sequences, more than 80% seen only once; the top ten take approximately 0.12%. With V trimmed by 3 bases and J by 0 bases, 1 base remained unmatched. The germline V gene has CDR1 MNHEY and CDR2 SVGAGI. The CDR3 runs to 17 residues.

This chain uses TRBV6-5 with TRBJ2-6; 11 positions match TRBD1. Sequencing used CD8+ T cells from PBMCs. The clonotype was recovered from a human donor with multiple sclerosis. DNA for the CDR3: TGTGCCAGCAGTTATGGGACAGGGGGCTCTGGGGCCAACGTCCTGACTTTC. This encodes CASSYGTGGSGANVLTF.